Listed below are T cell receptor beta chains from one sample, sequenced in a study of OX40 agonist ivuxolimab in advanced cancers. TCRdb's copy holds only in-frame clones and misses some; the assay was immunoSEQ multiplex PCR. The sample contains 70,000 to 85,000 clones, 75% to 95% of which appear only once. Sample: CD4+ or CD8+ T cells sorted from blood, taken in a trial of the OX40 agonist ivuxolimab. The receptors shown here come from an adult with an advanced solid tumor such as melanoma, head and neck, liver or kidney cancer. Each CDR3 is given with its conserved first and last residue. A D gene is named only where the DNA matches it firmly. Clone size is not always given. Where it is, it says once, few, many or a class for expanded clones.

V gene	clone size	D gene	J gene	CDR3 protein
TRBV7-3	NA	NA	TRBJ2-5	CASSPTGQGETQYF
TRBV13	once	TRBD1	TRBJ2-1	CASSLLNRGNYNEQFF
TRBV28	NA	TRBD1	TRBJ1-5	CASSSGQAGQPQHF
TRBV7-9	NA	NA	TRBJ1-2	CASSRGAYGYTF
TRBV13	NA	NA	TRBJ1-2	CASSEGRAPRAEGYTF
TRBV27	NA	TRBD1	TRBJ1-2	CASRTGTGLLSGYTF
TRBV11-2	NA	NA	TRBJ2-1	CASSPTTLPRDEQFF
TRBV4-1	few	NA	TRBJ1-1	CASSPGQNTEAFF
TRBV2	NA	TRBD1	TRBJ2-7	CAIIKPGQGDHEQYF
TRBV2	NA	NA	TRBJ2-7	CASSAASDYEQYF
TRBV7-6	NA	NA	TRBJ2-7	CASSLGWGDSSYEQYF
TRBV2	NA	TRBD1	TRBJ2-1	CASSDGQGGNNEQFF
TRBV7-3	NA	NA	TRBJ2-2	CASSLDPAGELFF
TRBV9	NA	NA	TRBJ1-1	CASTRPKGDTEAFF
TRBV7-9	NA	TRBD2	TRBJ2-2	CASSISGRASGELFF
TRBV9	NA	NA	TRBJ1-2	CASSSAGQGDGYTF